This passage covers 16 T cell receptor beta chains from one sample sequenced in a study of Ad26.COV2.S vaccination and SARS-CoV-2 variants (dated by TCRdb to the early 2020s). The treatment or condition label, read with the paper, signifies: 15 to 20 received Ad26.COV2.S at low or high dose, single or two shots; about five received placebo; per-sample allocation not given. For vaccine and placebo recipients, repertoires were sequenced using samples collected on day 63 after the first injection. Library preparation used the immunoSEQ multiplex PCR assay. TCRdb took this table from immuneACCESS and kept in-frame rearrangements with V and J called. Such tables lack part of the clones; where checked against another copy, unresolved V genes explain under half of the gap, and the rest is unexplained. The table for this sample lists about 350,000 clones; less than 90% of them were counted only once. 5.5% to 7% of the sample is held by the ten biggest clonotypes.

The material sequenced was peripheral blood, taken in a trial of Ad26.COV2.S vaccine versus placebo. All receptors derive from a person between 18 and 65 years old who received the Ad26.COV2.S COVID-19 vaccine or a placebo.

The V and J genes are TRBV29-1 and TRBJ2-1; 7 nucleotides line up with TRBD1. The length of the CDR3 is 13 residues. Germline CDR1 SQVTM, CDR2 ANQGSEA. Germline trimming cut 4 bases from V and 6 bases from J; bases unmatched to any gene: 6. The CDR3 reads CSVGPTGINEQFF. The CDR3 coding sequence is TGCAGCGTTGGCCCGACAGGGATCAATGAGCAGTTCTTC.

The DNA for the CDR3 is TGCAGCGTTGCGGACAGGGGGCTTGGGGACGAGCAGTACTTC. This gives the protein CSVADRGLGDEQYF. The rearrangement links TRBV29-1 to TRBJ2-7; 11 bases are a match to TRBD1. The CDR3 sequence is 14 residues long. Trimming at V came to 4 bases and at J to 5 bases, leaving 7 bases not matched to a gene. CDR1 is SQVTM and CDR2 is ANQGSEA in the germline V gene.

This rearrangement joins TRBV6-5 to TRBJ1-5; 7 nucleotides align to TRBD1. Losses at the gene ends were 6 bases for V and 4 bases for J; bases not matched to a gene: 6. The CDR3 spans 14 residues. Germline CDR1 MNHEY, CDR2 SVGAGI. The CDR3 protein is CASSRGQANQPQHF. For the CDR3, the DNA is TGTGCCAGCAGCCGTGGACAGGCTAATCAGCCCCAGCATTTT.

This clone was seen just once. J is TRBJ2-5 and V is TRBV5-1, with D possibly called TRBD1 or TRBD2 (5 bases each). This CDR3 has 15 residues. Germline-derived CDR1 and CDR2 are SGHRS and YFSETQ. The germline V and J ends were trimmed by 0 bases and 2 bases, with 11 bases remaining between them. For the CDR3, the DNA is TGCGCCAGCAGCTTGGCCTTGGGGGAACAAGAGACCCAGTACTTC. Translation: CASSLALGEQETQYF.

The rearrangement links TRBV28 to TRBJ1-6; unclear D gene. This CDR3 is 14 amino acids long. CDR1 is MDHEN and CDR2 is SYDVKM in the germline V gene. Between the trimmed V and J ends, which lost 6 bases and 4 bases, there was a span of 10 bases. CDR3 sequence: CASSSSEYNSPLHF. CDR3 sequence (DNA): TGTGCCAGCAGCTCCAGCGAGTATAATTCACCCCTCCACTTT. The complete variable domain, with remaining parts taken from reference TRBV28 and TRBJ1-6, reads DVKVTQSSRYLVKRTGEKVFLECVQDMDHENMFWYRQDPGLGLRLIYFSYDVKMKEKGDIPEGYSVSREKKERFSLILESASTNQTSMYLCASSSSEYNSPLHFGNGTRLTVT.

The V call is TRBV4-3, the J call TRBJ1-2, with D perhaps TRBD1 (5 bases). The CDR3 extends over 14 amino acids. Trimming pared 1 base from V and 5 bases from J, leaving 11 bases between. CDR1 is LGHNA and CDR2 is YSLEER in the germline V gene. The CDR3 sequence is CASSQGAGSYGYTF. CDR3 DNA sequence: TGCGCCAGCAGCCAAGGGGCAGGGAGTTATGGCTACACCTTC.

V usage is TRBV6-4 and J usage is TRBJ2-3; 11 positions agree with TRBD2. CDR1 and CDR2 from the germline V gene are MRHNA and SNTAGT. Trimming at V came to 11 bases and at J to 4 bases, leaving 11 bases not matched to a gene. CDR3 length equals 15 residues. CDR3 sequence: CASRASGGSADTQYF. The CDR3 nucleotides are TGTGCCTCCCGGGCTAGCGGGGGGTCCGCAGATACGCAGTATTTT.

This chain uses TRBV4-3 with TRBJ1-4; D is unresolved. The germline gives CDR1 LGHNA, CDR2 YSLEER. V was pared by 2 bases and J by 8 bases, with 12 bases between. CDR3 length: 14 residues. The CDR3 reads CASSQQLTPEKLFF. For the CDR3, the DNA is TGCGCCAGCAGCCAACAGTTAACCCCCGAAAAACTGTTTTTT.

The rearrangement joins TRBV28 to TRBJ2-1; D remains unclear. Deletions cut 2 bases from V and 9 bases from J, with 8 bases between. CDR1 is MDHEN and CDR2 is SYDVKM in the germline V gene. The CDR3 extends over 12 amino acids. The CDR3 protein is CASSLRATEQFF. As DNA, the CDR3 is TGTGCCAGCAGTTTACGAGCCACTGAGCAGTTCTTC.

J is TRBJ1-1 and V is TRBV11-2; D ambiguous. The germline CDR1 and CDR2 sequences are SGHAT and FQNNGV. V lost 6 bases and J 0 bases, leaving 5 bases between the germline ends. This CDR3 spans 12 amino acids. The CDR3 nucleotides are TGTGCCAGCAGATGGATGAACACTGAAGCTTTCTTT. It is translated as CASRWMNTEAFF.

The chain joins TRBV6-5 to TRBJ1-1; D remains ambiguous. The CDR3 is made up of 14 amino acids. Germline V gene lookup returns CDR1 MNHEY and CDR2 SVGAGI. With 2 bases removed from V and 1 base from J, the gap between germline ends came to 8 bases. In DNA form, the CDR3 reads TGTGCCAGCAGTTACGATCTGACGAACACTGAAGCTTTCTTT. Protein product: CASSYDLTNTEAFF.

The rearrangement uses TRBV2 and TRBJ2-2; 7 bases are a match to TRBD2. Germline CDR1 reads SNHLY; CDR2 reads FYNNEI. The length of the CDR3 is 14 residues. The ends lost 6 bases at V and 3 bases at J; junction bases unmatched: 4. The DNA for the CDR3 is TGTGCCAGCAGGCAAGCGGGGTACACCGGGGAGCTGTTTTTT. Translation gives CASRQAGYTGELFF.

This chain links TRBV7-2 with TRBJ2-7; D uncertain. This CDR3 contains 15 residues. In germline, CDR1 is SGHTA, CDR2 FQGNSA. Trimming removed 1 base from V and 2 bases from J, with 12 bases in between. The CDR3 region has the DNA TGTGCCAGCAGCTTAGTGAGTCCGGCGACCTACGAGCAGTACTTC. It encodes CASSLVSPATYEQYF.

The rearrangement links TRBV10-3 to TRBJ2-1; TRBD2 matches 11 bases. The J segment lost 7 bases and the V segment lost 7 bases, leaving 18 bases of the junction unmatched. The CDR3 spans 18 residues. Germline values: CDR1 ENHRY, CDR2 SYGVKD. The CDR3 here is CAITPFPTSGRRGNEQFF. The CDR3 DNA follows: TGTGCCATCACCCCATTCCCCACTAGCGGGAGACGGGGTAATGAGCAGTTCTTC.

J is TRBJ2-7 and V is TRBV6-2 or TRBV6-3; 9 bases are a match to TRBD1. CDR3 size: 14 residues. With V trimmed by 0 bases and J by 3 bases, 0 bases remained unmatched. The germline V gene has CDR1 MNHEY and CDR2 SVGEGT. The CDR3, as DNA: TGTGCCAGCAGTTACTCGACAGGGGGCTACGAGCAGTACTTC. It encodes CASSYSTGGYEQYF.

This chain connects TRBV9 to TRBJ2-3, with a weak D call TRBD1 (5 bases). Germline V lookup: CDR1 SGDLS, CDR2 YYNGEE. The V gene lost 7 bases and the J gene lost 6 bases, with 21 bases spanning the gap. The CDR3 totals 15 residues. Here the CDR3 reads CASSEIPGHADTQYF. The CDR3 DNA follows: TGTGCCAGCTCCGAGATCCCAGGGCATGCCGATACGCAGTATTTT.